The next 2 T cell receptor beta chains were all read from a single sample in a study of blood T cell repertoires in COVID-19 (dated by TCRdb to the early 2020s). Library preparation used the immunoSEQ multiplex PCR assay. The table comes from immuneACCESS by way of TCRdb, which keeps in-frame sequences with V and J called. Part of the clones is missing from these tables; in studies checked, under half for an unresolved V gene and the rest for unknown reasons. Across this sample there are some 200,000 clones, with roughly 84% seen only once. Approximately 7.2% of the sample is held by the ten biggest clonotypes. Sequences were obtained from PBMCs or T cells enriched from blood (not recorded which). The receptor source for this set is a man aged 25-45 years in a cohort exposed to, infected with or recovered from COVID-19 (not recorded which).

This clone was observed a handful of times. This chain links TRBV27 with TRBJ1-2; D remains unclear. V lost 3 bases and J 1 base, leaving 12 bases between the germline ends. The germline gives CDR1 MNHEY, CDR2 SMNVEV (reference sequence). This CDR3 has 15 residues. CDR3 region: CASSFNSLGNYGYTF. Here the CDR3 DNA reads TGTGCCAGCAGTTTTAACAGCTTGGGTAACTATGGCTACACCTTC.

The V and J genes are TRBV2 and TRBJ1-1, with 7 bases fitting TRBD1. The CDR3 runs 14 residues. CDR1 and CDR2 from the germline V gene are SNHLY and FYNNEI. V was pared by 5 bases and J by 4 bases, with 7 bases of the junction left unmatched. The CDR3 DNA sequence: TGTGCCAGCAGTATAACAGGGGTTGGCACTGAAGCTTTCTTT. Its protein is CASSITGVGTEAFF.